Listed below are T cell receptor beta chains from one sample, sequenced in a study of shared clonotypes between healthy human individuals. Clones were sequenced by immunoSEQ multiplex PCR, and TCRdb holds only the in-frame ones, with some missing. The data contain roughly 660,000 clones, about 92% of them seen just once; the ten biggest clones take up about 34%. Sample: memory CD8+ T cells from PBMCs. These receptors were collected from a man between 18 and 29 years old in good health. Some clones in this sample may be carry-over from other donors' samples. Each CDR3 is given with its conserved first and last residue. D genes are given only for firm matches. Clone sizes are given selectively: once, few, many, or a class where the clone is expanded.

16	-	TRBV4-2	-	TRBJ2-6	TGTGCCAGCAGCCAAGATATCAGCTCTGGGGCCAACGTCCTGACTTTC	CASSQDISSGANVLTF
15	-	TRBV5-6	TRBD2	TRBJ2-7	TGTGCCAGCAGCTTGGGACTAGCGGAGGCCTACGAGCAGTACTTC	CASSLGLAEAYEQYF
15	-	TRBV11-1	TRBD1	TRBJ2-2	TGTGCCAGCAGCTTGGGCAGGGACAGGACCGGGGAGCTGTTTTTT	CASSLGRDRTGELFF
13	-	TRBV21-1	-	TRBJ2-7	TGTGCCAGCAGCAAAGGGGTCTCCTACGAGCAGTACTTC	CASSKGVSYEQYF
14	-	TRBV28	TRBD1	TRBJ2-7	TGTGCCAGCAGCCCATACAGGGGCTTCCACGAGCAGTACTTC	CASSPYRGFHEQYF
15	-	TRBV27	-	TRBJ1-1	TGTGCCAGCAGGACTTCACTCGACGGTATTAAGAGAGCTTTCTTT	CASRTSLDGIKRAFF
16	once	TRBV5-1	-	TRBJ2-7	TGCGCCAGCAGCTTGGCCGGGGCGGAAAGGCCCTACGAGCAGTACTTC	CASSLAGAERPYEQYF
14	-	TRBV2	TRBD2	TRBJ2-7	TGTGCCAGCAGTGAAGGACTAGCGGGCTACGAGCAGTACTTC	CASSEGLAGYEQYF
13	-	TRBV5-1	-	TRBJ2-2	TGCGCCAGCAGCTTCAGACAGAACGGGGAGCTGTTTTTT	CASSFRQNGELFF
17	-	TRBV2	TRBD1	TRBJ1-1	TGTGCCAGCAGTGAAGGGGTAACAGGGGGGAGGAACACTGAAGCTTTCTTT	CASSEGVTGGRNTEAFF
16	-	TRBV27	TRBD2	TRBJ2-1	TGTGCCAGCAGCCGCCGACTAGCGGGCTTACAAGATGAGCAGTTCTTC	CASSRRLAGLQDEQFF
12	-	TRBV28	TRBD1	TRBJ2-1	TGTGCCAGCAGTTCCCCCGGGACAGAGGACTTCTTC	CASSSPGTEDFF
14	-	TRBV11-2	-	TRBJ1-1	TGTGCCAGCACCTCGGGACGCATGAACACTGAAGCTTTCTTT	CASTSGRMNTEAFF
15	-	TRBV9	-	TRBJ2-1	TGTGCCAGCAGCGTAGGGGGTCTAGCGTACAATGAGCAGTTCTTC	CASSVGGLAYNEQFF
16	-	TRBV7-9	-	TRBJ1-1	TGTGCCAGCAGCTTAGGACTGCGGCTTCGGGACACTGAAGCTTTCTTT	CASSLGLRLRDTEAFF
18	once	TRBV7-6	TRBD2	TRBJ2-2	TGTGCCAGCAGCTTAGACGCAGCGGGAGGGCCGATCACCGGGGAGCTGTTTTTT	CASSLDAAGGPITGELFF
18	-	TRBV27	TRBD2	TRBJ2-4	TGTGCCAGCAGTGCCCCCCGAACTAGCGGTCTAGCCAAAAACATTCAGTACTTC	CASSAPRTSGLAKNIQYF
12	-	TRBV7-9	-	TRBJ1-2	TGTGCCAGCAGCTGGGGAGCGGATGGCTACACCTTC	CASSWGADGYTF
14	-	TRBV6-5	-	TRBJ2-2	TGTGCCAGCAGTTACTCCGCGTTCACCGGGGAGCTGTTTTTT	CASSYSAFTGELFF
14	-	TRBV7-6	-	TRBJ2-7	TGTGCCAGCAGTTCTGGGCTTTCCCTCTACGAGCAGTACTTC	CASSSGLSLYEQYF
14	-	TRBV25-1	-	TRBJ2-7	TGTGCCAGCAGTGACGGGGTTTTGGGATACGAGCAGTACTTC	CASSDGVLGYEQYF
10	many	TRBV29-1	-	TRBJ1-1	TGCAGCGTTGACGGGGGGGAAGCTTTCTTT	CSVDGGEAFF
15	-	TRBV5-6	-	TRBJ2-7	TGTGCCAGCAGCCAGACATTTGCCAGCTCCTACGAGCAGTACTTC	CASSQTFASSYEQYF
14	-	TRBV11-3	-	TRBJ2-7	TGTGCCAGCAGCTTAGGTAGCGGAGCCTACGAGCAGTACTTC	CASSLGSGAYEQYF
12	-	TRBV9	-	TRBJ1-1	TGTGCCAGCAGCTCAGGGTTCGCTGAAGCTTTCTTT	CASSSGFAEAFF
14	-	TRBV7-9	TRBD1	TRBJ1-2	TGTGCCAGCAGCTTTGGACAGGGACTCTATGGCTACACCTTC	CASSFGQGLYGYTF
12	-	TRBV5-4	-	TRBJ1-1	TGTGCCAGCAGCTACGGCGCGGCTGAAGCTTTCTTT	CASSYGAAEAFF
16	-	TRBV5-1	TRBD2	TRBJ2-1	TGCGCCAGCAGCCCCACGAGTAGCGGGGTATACAATGAGCAGTTCTTC	CASSPTSSGVYNEQFF
13	-	TRBV28	-	TRBJ2-5	TGTGCCAGCAGAGAAGGACTGCGAGAGACCCAGTACTTC	CASREGLRETQYF
15	-	TRBV6-5	TRBD2	TRBJ2-3	TGTGCCAGCAGTCCTCTAGCGGGAGACACAGATACGCAGTATTTT	CASSPLAGDTDTQYF
17	-	TRBV2	-	TRBJ2-7	TGTGCCAGCAGTGAAGCCCTTTGGAGTCAGGCAGGCCACGAGCAGTACTTC	CASSEALWSQAGHEQYF
12	-	TRBV7-9	-	TRBJ1-2	TGTGCCAGCAGCTTAATGGGGAACGGCTACACCTTC	CASSLMGNGYTF
16	-	TRBV9	-	TRBJ2-3	TGTGCCAGCAGCGTAGGGAGGAACGTCCTAGGGGATACGCAGTATTTT	CASSVGRNVLGDTQYF
17	once	TRBV11-2	TRBD2	TRBJ2-5	TGTGCCAGCAGCCCGATCCCGACTAGCGGGAGAGGTGAGACCCAGTACTTC	CASSPIPTSGRGETQYF
18	-	TRBV28	TRBD2	TRBJ2-5	TGTGCCAGCAGTTTTAGTCTAGCGGGAGGCGAGGGGCGGGAGACCCAGTACTTC	CASSFSLAGGEGRETQYF
15	once	TRBV2	-	TRBJ2-7	TGTGCCAGCAGTGACCGCGCGGGGCTGGTATACGAGCAGTACTTC	CASSDRAGLVYEQYF
15	once	TRBV4-2	TRBD2	TRBJ2-5	TGTGCCAGCAGCCTGGGACTAGCGGGCTTGGAGACCCAGTACTTC	CASSLGLAGLETQYF
21	-	TRBV13	TRBD2	TRBJ2-2	TGTGCCAGCAGCTTAGCTAACGGACTAGCGAGCAGATTCGCGAACACCGGGGAGCTGTTTTTT	CASSLANGLASRFANTGELFF
14	-	TRBV7-6	-	TRBJ2-1	TGTGCCAGCAGCTTAGCCCACGTGGCGTCTCGCCGGTTCTTC	CASSLAHVASRRFF
17	-	TRBV7-9	TRBD1	TRBJ2-3	TGTGCCAGCAGCTTCCCGAGGGTGGGACAGGTCACAGATACGCAGTATTTT	CASSFPRVGQVTDTQYF
16	-	TRBV4-2	-	TRBJ2-1	TGTGCCAGCAGCCCCCCTTCGGACATAACCTACAATGAGCAGTTCTTC	CASSPPSDITYNEQFF
14	-	TRBV9	TRBD1	TRBJ1-5	TGTGCCAGCGGACAGGGGGCCAGCAATCAGCCCCAGCATTTT	CASGQGASNQPQHF
14	-	TRBV11-2	TRBD2	TRBJ2-3	TGTGCCAGCAGCCCACGACTAGCGGTAGATACGCAGTATTTT	CASSPRLAVDTQYF
15	-	TRBV7-9	TRBD1	TRBJ2-5	TGTGCCAGCAGCTGGGGACAGTATCTCCAAGAGACCCAGTACTTC	CASSWGQYLQETQYF
16	-	TRBV27	-	TRBJ2-3	TGTGCCAGCAGTACCCGGACCGGGACAAGCACAGATACGCAGTATTTT	CASSTRTGTSTDTQYF
15	once	TRBV2	-	TRBJ2-5	TGTGCCAGCAGTGACCCAAGGACCCTTAAAGAGACCCAGTACTTC	CASSDPRTLKETQYF
15	-	TRBV7-9	-	TRBJ1-1	TGTGCCAGCAGCTTAGTCAGCGGCCTAAAAACTGAAGCTTTCTTT	CASSLVSGLKTEAFF